Each of the 30 T cell receptor beta chains below was sequenced from the same sample in a study of CD8+ T cells in alopecia areata. This sample's treatment: oral pan-JAK inhibitor, 5-10 mg twice daily. Extracted RNA was reverse transcribed into cDNA, the sequencing template. Produced via immunoSEQ multiplex PCR; TCRdb's table is partial and in-frame only. This sample has approximately 220,000 clones, with less than 45% found just once. The sample consisted of CD4+ T cells sorted from blood, taken around week 31, from a patient treated with tofacitinib. These receptors were obtained from a human donor with alopecia areata.

There are a few counts of this clone. The CDR3 protein is CASSLTPLVRGSSYNEQFF. In DNA, the CDR3 is TGCGCCAGCAGCTTGACCCCCCTTGTGCGGGGGAGCTCCTACAATGAGCAGTTCTTC. This chain joins TRBV5-1 and TRBJ2-1, with 7 bases aligning to TRBD2. Trimming cost V 1 base and J 0 bases; bases outside gene matches: 13. CDR1 SGHRS and CDR2 YFSETQ come from the germline V gene. This CDR3 has 19 residues.

V gene TRBV29-1 combines with J gene TRBJ1-5; D is unresolved. This CDR3 comprises 15 residues. Germline CDR1 SQVTM, CDR2 ANQGSEA. The V end was cut by 6 bases, the J end by 0 bases, with 15 bases between. The CDR3 protein is CSVGLRAGSNQPQHF. CDR3 sequence (DNA): TGCAGCGTGGGCCTGAGGGCAGGTAGCAATCAGCCCCAGCATTTT. Variable domain in full (rest from reference TRBV29-1 and TRBJ1-5): SAVISQKPSRDICQRGTSLTIQCQVDSQVTMMFWYRQQPGQSLTLIATANQGSEATYESGFVIDKFPISRPNLTFSTLTVSNMSPEDSSIYLCSVGLRAGSNQPQHFGDGTRLSIL.

This clone was picked up one time. The gene calls are TRBV27 and TRBJ1-1, with D perhaps TRBD1 (6 bases). CDR3 length: 13 residues. Germline V gene data show CDR1 as MNHEY and CDR2 as SMNVEV (reference sequence). V lost 3 bases, J lost 4 bases, and 9 bases lay in between. The CDR3 spells CASSFRQVTEAFF. CDR3 in DNA: TGTGCCAGCAGTTTTCGACAGGTCACTGAAGCTTTCTTT.

The J gene is TRBJ2-7, the V gene TRBV5-1; a weak D match, TRBD1 (6 bases). Trimming removed 2 bases at V and 6 bases at J, with 12 bases between. The germline CDR1 and CDR2 sequences are SGHRS and YFSETQ. The length of the CDR3 is 13 residues. CDR3 sequence: CASSFSDRLEQYF. Written as DNA, the CDR3 is TGCGCCAGCAGCTTTTCCGACAGGCTCGAGCAGTACTTC. The complete variable domain, with remaining parts taken from reference TRBV5-1 and TRBJ2-7, reads KAGVTQTPRYLIKTRGQQVTLSCSPISGHRSVSWYQQTPGQGLQFLFEYFSETQRNKGNFPGRFSGRQFSNSRSEMNVSTLELGDSALYLCASSFSDRLEQYFGPGTRLTVT.

In the case of this clone: The junction departs from germline at one end; a sequencing error may be responsible. The rearrangement uses TRBV4-2 and TRBJ1-1; D perhaps matches TRBD1 (5 bases). Germline-derived CDR1 and CDR2 are LGHNA and YNFKEQ. The CDR3 consists of 14 residues. Here the CDR3 reads CASSQDSGAAEGLF. As DNA, the CDR3 is TGTGCCAGCAGCCAAGATAGCGGGGCCGCGGAGGGGCTCTTT.

The V call is TRBV18, the J call TRBJ2-1; unclear D gene. Germline V gives CDR1 KGHSH, CDR2 LQKENI. The CDR3 covers 13 residues. V was cut by 6 bases and J by 5 bases, with 11 bases left in between. CDR3 sequence (DNA): TGTGCCAGCTCCCCGACCTTCGACAATGAGCAGTTCTTC. Protein product: CASSPTFDNEQFF.

The rearrangement links TRBV2 to TRBJ2-7; D gene uncertain. V was trimmed by 3 bases and J by 0 bases, leaving 9 bases between them. This CDR3 is built from 14 residues. Germline V CDR1 and CDR2: SNHLY, FYNNEI. The CDR3 DNA is TGTGCCAGCAGTGAGGCACGAGTCTCCTACGAGCAGTACTTC. Translated, it gives CASSEARVSYEQYF. Looking up the rest from reference TRBV2 and TRBJ2-7 gives the full variable domain: EPEVTQTPSHQVTQMGQEVILRCVPISNHLYFYWYRQILGQKVEFLVSFYNNEISEKSEIFDDQFSVERPDGSNFTLKIRSTKLEDSAMYFCASSEARVSYEQYFGPGTRLTVT.

The chain is built from TRBV30 and TRBJ2-3; D is unresolved. The CDR3 totals 13 residues. Germline loops: CDR1 GTSNPN, CDR2 SVGIG (reference sequence). V lost 5 bases and J lost 1, with 10 bases in between. The CDR3, as DNA: TGTGCCTGGTCTCCTACGGGCACAGATACGCAGTATTTT. Residues: CAWSPTGTDTQYF.

This rearrangement joins TRBV19 to TRBJ1-2; TRBD1 might be the D (5 bases). This CDR3 spans 14 amino acids. The germline V gene has CDR1 LNHDA and CDR2 SQIVND (reference sequence). Trimming shortened V by 4 bases and J by 6 bases, and 15 bases separated the two germline ends. CDR3 protein: CASSKRDSTHGYTF. CDR3 DNA: TGTGCCAGTAGTAAGAGGGACTCAACCCATGGCTACACCTTC. Combining the CDR3 with reference TRBV19 and TRBJ1-2 gives the whole variable domain DGGITQSPKYLFRKEGQNVTLSCEQNLNHDAMYWYRQDPGQGLRLIYYSQIVNDFQKGDIAEGYSVSREKKESFPLTVTSAQKNPTAFYLCASSKRDSTHGYTFGSGTRLTVV.

To note about this clone: No DNA is shown, since the ends of the CDR3 on it are uncertain; the CDR3 is the one TCRdb lists. The chain employs TRBV5-1 and TRBJ2-1; the table's D gene call, TRBD1, was not cross checked with the DNA. Germline V lookup: CDR1 SGHRS, CDR2 YFSETQ. Ends included, the CDR3 has 15 residues. The CDR3 sequence is CASSPLLFGGGAEFF.

This clone was counted only a few times. V and J are TRBV28 and TRBJ1-2; no clear D. Germline CDR1 and CDR2: MDHEN and SYDVKM. The V and J ends lost 8 bases and 4 bases respectively, with 11 bases between them. This CDR3 has 12 residues. The CDR3 DNA sequence: TGTGCCAGCGGAACAGTCCTCTATGGCTACACCTTC. It is translated as CASGTVLYGYTF.

This clone showed up many times. This chain joins TRBV11-2 and TRBJ1-2; 9 bases agree with TRBD1. Germline CDR1 SGHAT, CDR2 FQNNGV. CDR3 length: 14 amino acids. V shed 1 base, J shed 4 bases, and the junction held 1 base outside the gene matches. Here the CDR3 reads CASSLVDRGYGYTF. DNA for the CDR3: TGTGCCAGCAGCTTAGTGGACAGGGGCTATGGCTACACCTTC.

This clone came up a few times. This chain joins TRBV2 and TRBJ1-2, with D possibly being TRBD1 (6 bases). Trimming left V 9 bases short and J 3 bases short, with 11 bases between. Per germline, CDR1 SNHLY and CDR2 FYNNEI. There are 12 residues in the CDR3. The CDR3 nucleotides are TGTGCCAGTAGTAGACAGGACTATGGCTACACCTTC. Translated, it gives CASSRQDYGYTF.

The chain combines TRBV29-1 with TRBJ1-1; D is uncertain. Trimming removed 4 bases from V and 0 bases from J, with 6 bases in between. CDR3 length equals 12 residues. CDR1 is SQVTM, CDR2 ANQGSEA, per germline. For the CDR3, the DNA is TGCAGCGTTGTGCAGGTGAACACTGAAGCTTTCTTT. Translated, it gives CSVVQVNTEAFF.

The J gene is TRBJ2-7, the V gene TRBV10-3, with 9 bases aligning to TRBD1. Germline CDR1 ENHRY, CDR2 SYGVKD. This CDR3 is 14 amino acids long. V trimming: 10 bases; J trimming: 3 bases; junction bases outside the gene matches: 10. The CDR3 loop reads CATSSGTGFYEQYF. The CDR3 DNA follows: TGTGCCACCTCATCCGGGACAGGGTTCTACGAGCAGTACTTC.

This clone came up a few times. This sequence joins TRBV2 and TRBJ2-5; tentatively, D is TRBD1 (5 bases). The CDR3 length is 14 residues. The germline CDR1 and CDR2 sequences are SNHLY and FYNNEI. Trimming shortened V by 6 bases and J by 4 bases, and 15 bases separated the two germline ends. CDR3 protein: CASRAGWGRETQYF. CDR3 in DNA: TGTGCCAGCAGAGCAGGGTGGGGCCGAGAGACCCAGTACTTC.

This chain connects TRBV27 to TRBJ2-5; unclear D gene. V was shortened by 2 bases and J by 0 bases, with 4 bases between the two germline ends. Germline V gives CDR1 MNHEY, CDR2 SMNVEV (reference sequence). The CDR3 length is 13 residues. CDR3 DNA sequence: TGTGCCAGCAGTTTACGGTACCAAGAGACCCAGTACTTC. Encoded protein: CASSLRYQETQYF.

V gene TRBV5-4 combines with J gene TRBJ2-5, with 7 bases identical to TRBD1. V dropped 3 bases and J dropped 5; count of bases not matched to a gene: 1. There are 12 residues in the CDR3. In germline, CDR1 is SGHNT, CDR2 YYREEE (reference sequence). The CDR3 DNA follows: TGTGCCAGCAGCTCGACAGGGGAGACCCAGTACTTC. Translating it yields CASSSTGETQYF.

This CDR3 reads CASSIFDTLNTEAFF. In DNA, the CDR3 is TGTGCCAGTTCCATATTCGACACCTTGAACACTGAAGCTTTCTTT. J is TRBJ1-1 and V is TRBV9; D gene ambiguous. Looked up from germline, CDR1 is SGDLS and CDR2 is YYNGEE. This CDR3 contains 15 residues. V was trimmed by 8 bases and J by 0 bases, leaving 17 bases between them.

The CDR3: CSVVVVPGELFF. The CDR3 DNA follows: TGCAGCGTTGTTGTGGTCCCCGGGGAGCTGTTTTTT. The chain carries TRBV29-1 and TRBJ2-2, with D uncertain. The CDR3 is 12 amino acids. Germline values: CDR1 SQVTM, CDR2 ANQGSEA. Trimming took off 4 bases at V and 6 bases at J, with 9 bases between the two ends.

This clone was picked up one time. The rearrangement joins TRBV30 to TRBJ1-1; the D is unclear. The CDR3 length is 11 residues. Germline V lookup: CDR1 GTSNPN, CDR2 SVGIG (reference sequence). Trimming removed 0 bases from V and 2 bases from J, with 1 base in between. For the CDR3, the DNA is TGTGCCTGGAGTGTAAACACTGAAGCTTTCTTT. It codes for CAWSVNTEAFF.

The chain joins TRBV18 to TRBJ1-2; TRBD1 aligns across 7 bases. V shed 3 bases and J 4 bases; nucleotides not matched to a gene: 5. The CDR3 extends over 14 amino acids. CDR1 and CDR2 from the germline V gene are KGHSH and LQKENI. In nucleotides, the CDR3 is TGTGCCAGCTCACCCGGGACAGAGGGCTATGGCTACACCTTC. Translation: CASSPGTEGYGYTF. Full variable domain (outside the CDR3, taken from reference TRBV18 and TRBJ1-2): NAGVMQNPRHLVRRRGQEARLRCSPMKGHSHVYWYRQLPEEGLKFMVYLQKENIIDESGMPKERFSAEFPKEGPSILRIQQVVRGDSAAYFCASSPGTEGYGYTFGSGTRLTVV.

Note on this clone: The conserved phenylalanine or tryptophan normally closing the CDR3 is absent here, so this likely arose from a read error. The rearrangement joins TRBV9 to TRBJ2-7; 14 bases agree with TRBD2. The CDR3 extends over 15 amino acids. Germline loops: CDR1 SGDLS, CDR2 YYNGEE. The V segment lost 3 bases and the J segment 3 bases; nucleotides outside the gene matches: 2. The CDR3 DNA follows: TGTGCCAGCAGCGCGGGACTAGCGGGGGACTACGAGCAGTACCTC. Its protein product is CASSAGLAGDYEQYL.

This chain links TRBV30 with TRBJ1-4; no clear D gene. The CDR3 runs 11 residues. CDR1 is GTSNPN, CDR2 SVGIG, per germline (reference sequence). V lost 0 bases and J 11 bases, leaving 7 bases between the germline ends. The CDR3 spells CAWSVFGKLFF. The CDR3 DNA is TGTGCCTGGAGTGTGTTTGGGAAACTGTTTTTT.

This clone was seen a few times. The chain links TRBV6-6 to TRBJ2-2; D assignment may be TRBD1 or TRBD2 (5 bases each). The germline V gene encodes CDR1 MNHNY and CDR2 SVGAGI (reference sequence). The V end was cut by 2 bases, the J end by 4 bases, with 11 bases between. The CDR3 is 15 residues long. The DNA for the CDR3 is TGTGCCAGCAGTTACGGGGGTCGTGGCACCGGGGAGCTGTTTTTT. Translation gives CASSYGGRGTGELFF.

The CDR3 nucleotides are TGCAGCGTTTCGACCCGGGACACCCAATACGAGCAGTACTTC. It yields the protein CSVSTRDTQYEQYF. The chain couples TRBV29-1 to TRBJ2-7, with D possibly matching TRBD1 (6 bases). The germline V gene has CDR1 SQVTM and CDR2 ANQGSEA. V lost 5 bases, J lost 4 bases, and 18 bases lay in between. The CDR3 is 14 residues long.

V gene TRBV25-1 combines with J gene TRBJ1-2; unclear D gene. This CDR3 has 15 residues. Per the germline V gene, CDR1 is MGHDK and CDR2 is SYGVNS. Trimming removed 7 bases from V and 8 bases from J, with 23 bases in between. The CDR3 here is CASKSNTAEPWGYTF. The CDR3 DNA sequence: TGTGCCAGCAAGAGTAATACGGCTGAGCCTTGGGGCTACACCTTC.

V is TRBV9 and J is TRBJ1-1; a weak D match, TRBD1 (5 bases). CDR1 is SGDLS and CDR2 is YYNGEE in the germline V gene. The CDR3 has 13 residues. V was clipped by 0 bases and J by 10 bases, with 13 bases between them. CDR3 loop: CASSVEVGRVAFF. Here the CDR3 DNA reads TGTGCCAGCAGCGTAGAGGTGGGGCGAGTAGCTTTCTTT.

The chain combines TRBV29-1 with TRBJ2-1; 8 bases are shared with TRBD2. V gave up 4 bases and J gave up 5 bases; unmatched junction bases: 7. The CDR3 spans 14 residues. CDR1 and CDR2 from the germline V gene are SQVTM and ANQGSEA. The CDR3 region has the DNA TGCAGCGTTGCGAGGAGCGGGGGAAACAATGAGCAGTTCTTC. Its protein product is CSVARSGGNNEQFF.

This sequence joins TRBV9 and TRBJ1-5; 8 positions match TRBD1. Germline V gene data show CDR1 as SGDLS and CDR2 as YYNGEE. This CDR3 is built from 13 residues. V dropped 5 bases and J dropped 9; count of bases not matched to a gene: 7. Here the CDR3 reads CASSPGQGWPQHF. The CDR3 DNA is TGTGCCAGCAGTCCCGGACAGGGCTGGCCCCAGCATTTT.